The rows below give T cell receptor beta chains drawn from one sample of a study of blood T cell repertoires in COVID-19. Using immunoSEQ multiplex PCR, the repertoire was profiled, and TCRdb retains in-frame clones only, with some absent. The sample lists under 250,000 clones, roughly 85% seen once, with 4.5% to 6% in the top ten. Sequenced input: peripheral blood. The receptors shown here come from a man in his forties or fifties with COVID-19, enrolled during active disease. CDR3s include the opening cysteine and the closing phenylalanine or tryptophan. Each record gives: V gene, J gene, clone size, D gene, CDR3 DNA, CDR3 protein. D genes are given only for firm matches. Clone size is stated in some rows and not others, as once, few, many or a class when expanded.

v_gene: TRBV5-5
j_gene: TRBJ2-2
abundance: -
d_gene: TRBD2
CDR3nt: TGTGCCAGCAGCCTGCGGGAGGGGTTTCACGGGGAGCTGTTTTTT
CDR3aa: CASSLREGFHGELFF

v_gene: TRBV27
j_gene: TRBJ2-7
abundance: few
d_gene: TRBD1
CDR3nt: TGTGCCAGCAGTACCAACCGGGACAGGGTGTGGGAGCAGTACTTC
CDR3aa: CASSTNRDRVWEQYF

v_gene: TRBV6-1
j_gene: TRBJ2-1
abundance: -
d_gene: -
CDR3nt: TGTGCCAGCAGTGAGGGGCGAGCCTACAATGAGCAGTTCTTC
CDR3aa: CASSEGRAYNEQFF

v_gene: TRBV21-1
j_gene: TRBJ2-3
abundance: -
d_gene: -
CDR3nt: TGTGCCAGCAGCCAGGTACGGGACTTTCACACAGATACGCAGTATTTT
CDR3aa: CASSQVRDFHTDTQYF

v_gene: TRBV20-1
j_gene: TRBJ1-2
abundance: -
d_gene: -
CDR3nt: TGCAGTGCCGTCGGGGATGGCTACACCTTC
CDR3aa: CSAVGDGYTF

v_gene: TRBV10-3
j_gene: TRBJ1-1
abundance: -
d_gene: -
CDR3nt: TGTGCCATCAGCGACCCCGGGACACCCAACACTGAAGCTTTCTTT
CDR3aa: CAISDPGTPNTEAFF

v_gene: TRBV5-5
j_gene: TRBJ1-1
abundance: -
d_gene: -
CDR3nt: TGTGCCAGCAGCGCAAGGGGGACTGAAGCTTTCTTT
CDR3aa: CASSARGTEAFF

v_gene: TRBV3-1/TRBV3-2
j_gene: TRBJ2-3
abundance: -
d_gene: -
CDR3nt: TGTGCCAGCAGCTCAGCCGGGGGGCCCGCAGATACGCAGTATTTT
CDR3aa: CASSSAGGPADTQYF

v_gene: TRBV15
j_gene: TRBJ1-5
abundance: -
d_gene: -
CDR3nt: TGTGCCACCAGCAAATCACAGGGTATCAATCAGCCCCAGCATTTT
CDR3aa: CATSKSQGINQPQHF

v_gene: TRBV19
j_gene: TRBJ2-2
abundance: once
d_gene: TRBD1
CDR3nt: TGTGCCAGTAGTGCCGGACAGGCGCTTACCGGGGAGCTGTTTTTT
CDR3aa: CASSAGQALTGELFF

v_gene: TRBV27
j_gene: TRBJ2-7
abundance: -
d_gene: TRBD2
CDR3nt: TGTGCCAGCAGGACTAGCGGGGGGGCCACTCGCGAGCAGTACTTC
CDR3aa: CASRTSGGATREQYF

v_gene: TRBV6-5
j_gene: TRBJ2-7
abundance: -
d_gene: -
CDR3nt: TGTGCCAGCAGTTACTCCGCTGGGGGGGCCGGGTACGAGCAGTACTTC
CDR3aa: CASSYSAGGAGYEQYF

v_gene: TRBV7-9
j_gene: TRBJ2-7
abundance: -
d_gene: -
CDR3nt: TGTGCCAGCAGCTTAGGCACAGCTCAAGTTTACGAGCAGTACTTC
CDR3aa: CASSLGTAQVYEQYF

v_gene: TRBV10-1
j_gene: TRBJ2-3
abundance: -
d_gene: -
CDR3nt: TGCGCCAGCAGTGAGTCTGGGAAGGGGGGGACGGGAGATACGCAGTATTTT
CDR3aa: CASSESGKGGTGDTQYF

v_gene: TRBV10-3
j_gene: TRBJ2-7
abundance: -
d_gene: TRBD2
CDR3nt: TGTGCCATCAGTGTCCGCGGGACTAGCGGGGGTGCTCTCTCCTACGAGCAGTACTTC
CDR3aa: CAISVRGTSGGALSYEQYF

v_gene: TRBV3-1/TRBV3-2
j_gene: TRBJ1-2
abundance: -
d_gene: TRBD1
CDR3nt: TGTGCCAGCAGCTACAGGGACAGGGGGCATGGCTACACCTTC
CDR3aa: CASSYRDRGHGYTF

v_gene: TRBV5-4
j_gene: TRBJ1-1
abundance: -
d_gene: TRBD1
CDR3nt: TGTGCCAGCAGCTTGAGGGACAGGGGTGGTGAAGCTTTCTTT
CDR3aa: CASSLRDRGGEAFF

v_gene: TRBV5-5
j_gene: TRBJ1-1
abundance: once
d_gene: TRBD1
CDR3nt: TGTGCCAGCAGCGTAAGGACAGGGAGGAACACTGAAGCTTTCTTT
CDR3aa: CASSVRTGRNTEAFF

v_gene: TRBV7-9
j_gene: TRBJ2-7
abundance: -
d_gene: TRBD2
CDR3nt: TGTGCCAGCAGCTCCCGACTAGCGGGGGGGAGCTCCTACGAGCAGTACTTC
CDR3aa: CASSSRLAGGSSYEQYF

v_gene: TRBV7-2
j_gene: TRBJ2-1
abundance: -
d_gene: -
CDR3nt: TGTGCCAGCAACGGGGTGGTTAGCGGAACACCTTCCTACAATGAGCAGTTCTTC
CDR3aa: CASNGVVSGTPSYNEQFF

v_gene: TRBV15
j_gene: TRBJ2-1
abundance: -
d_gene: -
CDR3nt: TGTGCCACCAGCAGAGATTGGGGAGGGGGGAATGAGCAGTTCTTC
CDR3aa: CATSRDWGGGNEQFF

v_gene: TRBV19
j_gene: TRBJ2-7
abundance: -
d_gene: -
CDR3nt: TGTGCCAGTAGTATAGGATCTCAGGAGCAGTACTTC
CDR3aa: CASSIGSQEQYF

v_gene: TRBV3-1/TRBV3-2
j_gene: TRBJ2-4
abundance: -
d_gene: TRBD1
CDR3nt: TGTGCCAGCAGCCAAGTTAGACAGGGGGCTAACATTCAGTACTTC
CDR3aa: CASSQVRQGANIQYF

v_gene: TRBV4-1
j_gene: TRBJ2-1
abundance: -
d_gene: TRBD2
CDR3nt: TGCGCCAGCAGCCAGCTAGCGGGGGGATACAATGAGCAGTTCTTC
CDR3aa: CASSQLAGGYNEQFF

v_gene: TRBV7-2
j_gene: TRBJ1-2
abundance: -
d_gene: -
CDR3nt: TGTGCCAGCAGCCCGCGACAGGCGTATGGCTACACCTTC
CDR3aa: CASSPRQAYGYTF

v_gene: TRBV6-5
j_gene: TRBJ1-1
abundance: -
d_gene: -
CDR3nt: TGTGCCAGCTCGTACGTGCGGATGAACACTGAAGCTTTCTTT
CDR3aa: CASSYVRMNTEAFF

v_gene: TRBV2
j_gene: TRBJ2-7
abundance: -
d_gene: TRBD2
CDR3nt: TGTGCCAGCAGTGACCCGACTAGCGGGCCCTACGAGCAGTACTTC
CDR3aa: CASSDPTSGPYEQYF

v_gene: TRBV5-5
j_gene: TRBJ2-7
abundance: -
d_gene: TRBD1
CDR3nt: TGTGCCAGCAGCTACCCGGGACAGGGGGCTCGCGAGCAGTACTTC
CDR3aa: CASSYPGQGAREQYF

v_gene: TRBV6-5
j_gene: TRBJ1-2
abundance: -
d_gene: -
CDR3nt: TGTGCCAGCAGTTACTTCTCAGGGCTCTATGGCTACACCTTC
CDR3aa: CASSYFSGLYGYTF

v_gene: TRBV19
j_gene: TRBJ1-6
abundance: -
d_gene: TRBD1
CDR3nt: TGTGCCAGTATCACTACCACCCCCGGGACAGCAAGCTCCTATAATTCACCCCTCCACTTT
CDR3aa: CASITTTPGTASSYNSPLHF

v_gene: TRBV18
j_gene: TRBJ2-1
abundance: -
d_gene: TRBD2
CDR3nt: TGTGCCAGCTCACCACCAACCGGCGGGGGGGGGAATGAGCAGTTCTTC
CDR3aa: CASSPPTGGGGNEQFF

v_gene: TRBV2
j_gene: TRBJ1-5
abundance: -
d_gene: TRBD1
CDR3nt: TGTGCCAGCAGCGGGACAGGGAGGTTTCAGCCCCAGCATTTT
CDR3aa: CASSGTGRFQPQHF